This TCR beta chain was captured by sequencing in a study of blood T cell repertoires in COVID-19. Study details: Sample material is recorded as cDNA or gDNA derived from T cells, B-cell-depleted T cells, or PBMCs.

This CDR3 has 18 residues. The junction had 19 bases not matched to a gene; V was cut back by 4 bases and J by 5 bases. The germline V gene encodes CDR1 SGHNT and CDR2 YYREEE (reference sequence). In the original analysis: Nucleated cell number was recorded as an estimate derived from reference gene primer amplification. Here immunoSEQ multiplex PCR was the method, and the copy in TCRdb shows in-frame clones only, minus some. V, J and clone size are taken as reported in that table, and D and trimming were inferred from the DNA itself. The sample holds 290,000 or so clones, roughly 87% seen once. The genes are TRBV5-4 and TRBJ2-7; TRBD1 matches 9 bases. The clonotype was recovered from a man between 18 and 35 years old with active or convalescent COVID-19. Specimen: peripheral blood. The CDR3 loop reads CASSLGDRAVKGGNEQYF. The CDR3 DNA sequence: TGTGCCAGCAGCCTGGGGGACAGGGCGGTCAAGGGTGGAAACGAGCAGTACTTC.